This T cell receptor beta chain was observed in a study of CD8+ T cells in alopecia areata. The treatment: oral pan-JAK inhibitor, 5-10 mg twice daily. CD4+ and CD8+ T cells were sorted from PBMCs. Whole-study results and caveats: Greater clonality was observed in lesional scalp samples, especially alopecia totalis/universalis, versus normal scalp.

Once RNA had been extracted, it was reverse transcribed into cDNA to act as the sequencing template. The assay was immunoSEQ multiplex PCR, and TCRdb's table has in-frame clones only and misses some. The table records fewer than 350,000 clones, roughly 64% of them present only once. About this clone itself: What it recognizes is unknown.

The CDR3 is made up of 17 amino acids. Germline CDR1 and CDR2: ENHRY and SYGVKD. Trimming removed 3 bases from V and 0 bases from J, with 12 bases in between. Sequencing used CD4+ T cells sorted from blood, obtained at week 24, from a patient treated with tofacitinib. V usage is TRBV10-3 and J usage is TRBJ2-6; no clear D. This clonotype was obtained from a human donor with alopecia areata. The CDR3 sequence: CAISDRIPSSGANVLTF. CDR3 in DNA: TGTGCCATCAGTGATCGAATACCATCCTCTGGGGCCAACGTCCTGACTTTC.